This T cell receptor beta chain was sequenced in a study of T cell repertoires in cytomegalovirus infection. On the study more broadly: Evidence of both CMV infection and a matching HLA type came from public TCR beta signatures. Study-level results: Clonotype analysis showed dominance of the ex vivo response by HLA-C-restricted CMV-specific TCR beta clonotypes.

Regarding this clonotype: The target antigen is unknown.

Germline V CDR1 and CDR2: SGHDT, YYEEEE. This CDR3 is 11 amino acids long. Trimming stripped 4 bases from V and 8 bases from J, with 8 bases between. Each CDR3 protein is one row after TCRdb ran MiXCR on the reads. The table has around 450,000 distinct CDR3 sequences, under 40% seen once. The sample was PBMCs. This receptor was identified in a human donor in good health (CMV status not recorded). Some clones in this sample may be carry-over from other donors' samples. The V gene is TRBV5-6, the J gene TRBJ2-3, with D unresolved. CDR3 nucleotides: TGTGCCAGCAGCCGCGCCCGTACGCAGTATTTT. This encodes CASSRARTQYF.